This TCR beta chain was obtained from a study of CD8 T cells in ankylosing spondylitis. Study-wide findings and caveats: Disease-linked clones displayed a CD8+ phenotype and appeared relatively rarely in peripheral blood. According to the report, clones linked to the disease were significantly enriched in matched synovial fluid samples taken from ankylosing spondylitis patients. The study identified a TCR beta motif of fewer than 10 highly homologous variants that appeared characteristic of ankylosing spondylitis blood.

This clonotype has ten or more counts. Its antigen is still unknown. Quantitative 5'-RACE with molecular barcodes was used to make the TCR beta libraries. TCRdb re-analysed the 5' RACE reads in MiXCR, keeping a single row per CDR3 protein. In the table there are more than 400,000 distinct CDR3 sequences, approximately 5% of which are singletons. This TCR was recovered from a male donor with ankylosing spondylitis. Sequences were obtained from blood, either unsorted or a sorted T cell fraction (not recorded which).

The CDR3 is CASSRFALGETQYF. The CDR3 nucleotides read TGTGCCAGCTCCCGGTTCGCCTTAGGGGAGACCCAGTACTTC. V and J are TRBV18 and TRBJ2-5; no clear D gene. V lost 6 bases to trimming and J lost 5 bases, with 16 bases between them. Germline V gives CDR1 KGHSH, CDR2 LQKENI. The CDR3 loop spans 14 amino acids.